A single sample gave rise to the 10 T cell receptor beta chains below, sequenced in a study of regulatory T cells in long-lasting Graves disease. Building the TCR beta libraries relied on iRepertoire HTBI primers, and CDR3 regions underwent Arm-PCR. Via MiXCR, TCRdb re-called the multiplex PCR reads, giving one row per CDR3 protein. The sample has around 320,000 distinct CDR3 sequences; around 17% are singletons. Indicated time point: newly diagnosed GD, antithyroid drugs for less than 3 months. PBMCs were the source of the RNA used for TCR sequencing. The same sample was also used in a study of T cells in Graves' hyperthyroidism and ophthalmopathy.

The material was peripheral blood mononuclear cells (PBMCs), obtained at new diagnosis, from a patient treated with antithyroid drugs. The receptors were gathered from a man aged 40-55 years with Graves disease.

V and J are TRBV4-1 and TRBJ2-3; 8 bases match TRBD2. V shed 3 bases and J 8 bases; nucleotides not matched to a gene: 10. The CDR3 is 15 residues long. Germline V gives CDR1 MGHRA, CDR2 YSYEKL. Here the CDR3 reads CASSQGLVKTSTQYF. CDR3 nucleotides: TGCGCCAGCAGCCAGGGACTAGTAAAAACCTCTACGCAGTATTTT.

The rearrangement uses TRBV19 and TRBJ2-5, with TRBD2 matching 14 bases. CDR3 length equals 15 residues. V shed 6 bases and J 6 bases; nucleotides not matched to a gene: 6. Per germline, CDR1 LNHDA and CDR2 SQIVND (reference sequence). CDR3 bases: TGTGCCAGTAGCTTTGGGACTAGCGGGGGCCAGACCCAGTACTTC. Residues: CASSFGTSGGQTQYF.

This clonotype was seen repeatedly, ten times or more. CDR3 protein: CASSVGAGANVLTF. CDR3 coding DNA: TGTGCCAGCAGTGTCGGCGCTGGGGCCAACGTCCTGACTTTC. J is TRBJ2-6 and V is TRBV2; no definite D call. The V end lost 4 bases, the J end lost 2 bases, and 6 bases lay between the germline ends. This CDR3 has 14 amino acids. CDR1 and CDR2 from the germline V gene are SNHLY and FYNNEI.

The gene calls are TRBV2 and TRBJ2-5, with a tentative D call TRBD2 (6 bases). CDR3 size: 15 residues. Trimming removed 6 bases from V and 5 bases from J, with 19 bases in between. Per the germline V gene, CDR1 is SNHLY and CDR2 is FYNNEI. The CDR3 DNA reads TGTGCCAGCAGGGGGAATGGGGCGGGGATGGAGACCCAGTACTTC. Translated, it gives CASRGNGAGMETQYF.

This clonotype is medium-sized by share. The CDR3 is CASSFKSLGLAGGNEQFF. The CDR3 DNA is TGTGCCAGCAGTTTCAAGTCCTTGGGACTAGCGGGGGGCAATGAGCAGTTCTTC. V and J are TRBV12-3 or TRBV12-4 and TRBJ2-1; 15 bases fit TRBD2. This CDR3 is 18 amino acids long. The V segment lost 3 bases and the J segment 6 bases; nucleotides outside the gene matches: 9.

This clonotype was detected ten times or more. This chain links TRBV9 with TRBJ1-1; D gene unclear. CDR3 size: 13 residues. The V end was cut by 4 bases, the J end by 0 bases, with 7 bases between. Germline-derived CDR1 and CDR2 are SGDLS and YYNGEE. The CDR3 nucleotides are TGTGCCAGCAGCCAGGAGGTGAACACTGAAGCTTTCTTT. This sequence encodes CASSQEVNTEAFF.

This clonotype was detected ten times or more. The genes are TRBV5-8 and TRBJ2-3; the match to TRBD1 covers 10 bases. This CDR3 spans 16 amino acids. With V trimmed by 0 bases and J by 3 bases, 4 bases remained unmatched. CDR1 is SGHTS, CDR2 YDEGEE, per germline. The CDR3 sequence is CASSLAGTGVTDTQYF. CDR3 sequence (DNA): TGTGCCAGCAGCTTGGCCGGGACAGGGGTAACAGATACGCAGTATTTT.

This clonotype was seen many times. The V and J genes are TRBV27 and TRBJ2-3, with TRBD2 identical over 14 bases. Germline-derived CDR1 and CDR2 are MNHEY and SMNVEV (reference sequence). The CDR3 runs 16 residues. V shed 1 base, J shed 5 bases, and the junction held 2 bases outside the gene matches. CDR3 in amino acids: CASSLWTSGGLDTQYF. The CDR3 coding sequence is TGTGCCAGCAGTTTATGGACTAGCGGGGGGCTAGATACGCAGTATTTT.

This clonotype has ten or more counts. The CDR3 DNA is TGTGCCAGCAGTCCTAGACAGGGACGAGAGACCCAGTACTTC. It translates to CASSPRQGRETQYF. The chain uses TRBV2 and TRBJ2-5; 7 nucleotides agree with TRBD1. The CDR3 consists of 14 residues. V gave up 5 bases and J gave up 4 bases; unmatched junction bases: 7. Germline CDR1 reads SNHLY; CDR2 reads FYNNEI.

This chain links TRBV5-1 with TRBJ2-1, with 8 bases aligning to TRBD2. This CDR3 is 16 amino acids long. Germline trimming cut 1 base from V and 4 bases from J; bases unmatched to any gene: 7. Germline CDR1 reads SGHRS; CDR2 reads YFSETQ. CDR3 nucleotides: TGCGCCAGCAGCTTGACAGCGGGGGACTCTTACAATGAGCAGTTCTTC. This sequence encodes CASSLTAGDSYNEQFF.